This T cell receptor beta chain was documented in a study of response to subunit inactivated influenza vaccine. Study outcomes and limitations: Each seasonal influenza vaccination recruits few new T cells, the authors suggested.

Looked up from germline, CDR1 is SEHNR and CDR2 is FQNEAQ (reference sequence). This CDR3 contains 13 residues. Trimming cost V 1 base and J 8 bases, with 9 bases left between them. TCRdb re-called the RT-PCR reads with MiXCR, one entry per CDR3 protein. Here the sample spans hundreds of thousands of distinct CDR3 sequences, 9.5% to 15% being singletons. On this clonotype itself: No antigen is known for it. A read error may be the cause here, since a much bigger clone is one base away.

The clonotype was recovered from a man aged 50 to 60 who received an inactivated influenza vaccine. The chain couples TRBV7-9 to TRBJ2-4; D is undetermined. The input for sequencing was non-naive T cells sorted from PBMCs, taken about 14 days before vaccination. This CDR3 reads CASSLVVEDIQYF. The CDR3 DNA follows: TGTGCCAGCAGCTTAGTTGTGGAAGACATTCAGTACTTC.